Many counts were recorded for the clone carrying this T cell receptor (beta chain). The sample belongs to a study of T cells in Graves' hyperthyroidism and ophthalmopathy. Researchers amplified the TCR beta CDR3 regions from RNA transcripts. A set of HTBI primers served as the primers for a first-round RT-PCR of the TCR CDR3. TCRdb redid the calling of the multiplex PCR reads with MiXCR, one entry per CDR3 protein. The repertoire has around 600,000 distinct CDR3 sequences, about 15% of them found once; the top ten carry roughly 6.6%. The CDR3 length is 16 residues. V was clipped by 0 bases and J by 6 bases; unmatched bases: 5. CDR1 and CDR2 from the germline V gene are SGDLS and YYNGEE.

The sequencing input was blood. This clonotype originated in a woman aged 25 to 39 with Graves' hyperthyroidism. The rearrangement links TRBV9 to TRBJ2-2; TRBD2 matches 10 bases. CDR3 sequence reads: CASSVEPSGRAGELFF. In DNA, the CDR3 is TGTGCCAGCAGCGTAGAGCCTAGCGGGAGAGCCGGGGAGCTGTTTTTT.